What follows are 3 T cell receptor beta chains derived from one specimen sequenced in a study of cytomegalovirus exposure and HLA in healthy donors. Clones were read by immunoSEQ multiplex PCR, and TCRdb kept only the in-frame ones, dropping some. The profile covers tens of thousands of clones, with over 90% appearing a single time and 2% to 2.5% taken by the ten largest. Sample: PBMCs. Source of these receptors: a young man in good health and CMV-seronegative.

The chain couples TRBV7-3 to TRBJ2-2; TRBD2 aligns across 13 bases. The CDR3 is made up of 16 amino acids. Germline V gives CDR1 SGHTA, CDR2 FQGTGA. The ends lost 5 bases at V and 5 bases at J; junction bases unmatched: 5. In nucleotides, the CDR3 is TGTGCCAGCAGCATGGGGACTAGCGGGACTACCGGGGAGCTGTTTTTT. Protein product: CASSMGTSGTTGELFF.

V and J are TRBV6-1 and TRBJ2-2; maybe TRBD1 (5 bases). The germline CDR1 and CDR2 sequences are MNHNS and SASEGT. The CDR3 length is 17 residues. Trimming took off 1 base at V and 2 bases at J, with 14 bases between the two ends. CDR3 in amino acids: CASSEGLKTANTGELFF. CDR3 in DNA: TGTGCCAGCAGTGAAGGGTTAAAGACAGCCAACACCGGGGAGCTGTTTTTT.

The chain uses TRBV28 and TRBJ2-5; 9 bases fit TRBD1. Looked up from germline, CDR1 is MDHEN and CDR2 is SYDVKM. CDR3 size: 15 residues. V lost 6 bases, J lost 1 base, and 6 bases stayed unmatched. The CDR3 nucleotides are TGTGCCAGCAGCCTGGACAGGGGCGTCCAAGAGACCCAGTACTTC. The encoded protein is CASSLDRGVQETQYF.